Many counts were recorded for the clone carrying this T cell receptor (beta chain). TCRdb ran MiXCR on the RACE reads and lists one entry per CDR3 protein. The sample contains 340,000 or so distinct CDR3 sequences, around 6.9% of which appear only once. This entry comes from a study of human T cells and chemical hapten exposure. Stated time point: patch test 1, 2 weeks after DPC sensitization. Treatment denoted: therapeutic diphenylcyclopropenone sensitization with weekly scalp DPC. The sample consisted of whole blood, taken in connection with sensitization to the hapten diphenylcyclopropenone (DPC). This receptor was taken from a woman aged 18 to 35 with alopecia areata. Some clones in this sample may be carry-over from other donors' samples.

The CDR3 bases are TGTGCCAGTAGTATAGGCCCCGGGACCGGGGAGCTGTTTTTT. This sequence encodes CASSIGPGTGELFF. The chain is built from TRBV19 and TRBJ2-2, with unresolved D. Trimming took off 1 base at V and 5 bases at J, with 8 bases between the two ends. The CDR3 runs 14 residues. CDR1 and CDR2 (germline): LNHDA, SQIVND (reference sequence). Full variable domain (rest looked up from reference TRBV19 and TRBJ2-2): DGGITQSPKYLFRKEGQNVTLSCEQNLNHDAMYWYRQDPGQGLRLIYYSQIVNDFQKGDIAEGYSVSREKKESFPLTVTSAQKNPTAFYLCASSIGPGTGELFFGEGSRLTVL.